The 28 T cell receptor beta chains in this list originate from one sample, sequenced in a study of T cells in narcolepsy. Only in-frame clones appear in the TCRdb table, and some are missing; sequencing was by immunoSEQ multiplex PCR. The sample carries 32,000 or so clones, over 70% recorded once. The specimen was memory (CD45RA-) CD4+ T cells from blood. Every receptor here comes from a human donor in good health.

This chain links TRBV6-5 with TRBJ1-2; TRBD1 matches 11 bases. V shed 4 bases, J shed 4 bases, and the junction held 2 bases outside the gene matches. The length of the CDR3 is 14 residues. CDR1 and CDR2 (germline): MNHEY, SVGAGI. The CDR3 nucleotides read TGTGCCAGCAGTTCCGGGACAGGGGGCTATGGCTACACCTTC. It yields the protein CASSSGTGGYGYTF.

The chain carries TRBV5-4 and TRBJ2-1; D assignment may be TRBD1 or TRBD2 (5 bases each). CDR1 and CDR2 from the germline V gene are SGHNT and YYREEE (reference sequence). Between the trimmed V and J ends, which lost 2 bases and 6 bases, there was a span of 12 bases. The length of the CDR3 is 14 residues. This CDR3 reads CASSFTEGPNEQFF. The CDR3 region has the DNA TGTGCCAGCAGCTTCACCGAGGGGCCCAATGAGCAGTTCTTC.

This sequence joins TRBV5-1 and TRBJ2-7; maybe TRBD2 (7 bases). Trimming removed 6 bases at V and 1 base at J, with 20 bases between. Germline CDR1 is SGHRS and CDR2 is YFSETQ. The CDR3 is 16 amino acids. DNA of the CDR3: TGCGCCAGCAACCCGACGGGGGGCTCTTATTCCTACGAGCAGTACTTC. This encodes CASNPTGGSYSYEQYF.

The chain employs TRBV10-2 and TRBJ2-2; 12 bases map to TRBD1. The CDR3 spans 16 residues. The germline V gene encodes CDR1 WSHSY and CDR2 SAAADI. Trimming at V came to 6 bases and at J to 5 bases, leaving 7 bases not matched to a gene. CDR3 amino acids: CASRGGTGGWTGELFF. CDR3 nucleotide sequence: TGCGCCAGCAGGGGGGGGACAGGGGGCTGGACCGGGGAGCTGTTTTTT.

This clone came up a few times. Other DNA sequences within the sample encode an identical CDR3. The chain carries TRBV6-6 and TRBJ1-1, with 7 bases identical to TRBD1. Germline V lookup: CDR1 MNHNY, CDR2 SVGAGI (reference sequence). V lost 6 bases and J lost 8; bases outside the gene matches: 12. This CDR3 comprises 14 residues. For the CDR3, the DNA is TGTGCCAGCAGCCATCCCGGGACAGAAGTAGAAGCTTTCTTT. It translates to CASSHPGTEVEAFF.

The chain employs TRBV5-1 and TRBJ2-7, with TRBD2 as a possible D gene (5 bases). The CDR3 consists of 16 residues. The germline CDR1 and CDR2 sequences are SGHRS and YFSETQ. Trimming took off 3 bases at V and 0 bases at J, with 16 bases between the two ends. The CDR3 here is CASSSEPTRISYEQYF. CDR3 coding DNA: TGCGCCAGCAGCTCGGAACCTACTAGGATCTCCTACGAGCAGTACTTC.

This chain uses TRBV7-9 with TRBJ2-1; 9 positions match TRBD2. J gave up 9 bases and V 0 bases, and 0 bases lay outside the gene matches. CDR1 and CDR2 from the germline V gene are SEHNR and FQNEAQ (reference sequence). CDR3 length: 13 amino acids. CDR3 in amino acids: CASSLASGSEQFF. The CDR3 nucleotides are TGTGCCAGCAGCTTAGCTAGCGGGAGTGAGCAGTTCTTC.

As DNA, the CDR3 is TGCGCCAGCAGCTTGCTCCCAGGGTCAGATACGCAGTATTTT. Translating gives CASSLLPGSDTQYF. The chain couples TRBV5-1 to TRBJ2-3; TRBD1 is a possible D gene (5 bases). Germline V gives CDR1 SGHRS, CDR2 YFSETQ. The CDR3 length is 14 residues. V gave up 1 base and J gave up 4 bases, with 10 bases separating them.

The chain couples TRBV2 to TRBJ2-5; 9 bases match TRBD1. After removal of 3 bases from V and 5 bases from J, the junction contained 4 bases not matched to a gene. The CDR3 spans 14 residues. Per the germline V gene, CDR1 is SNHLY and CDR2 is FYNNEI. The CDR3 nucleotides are TGTGCCAGCAGTGATAGGACAGGGGCGGAGACCCAGTACTTC. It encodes CASSDRTGAETQYF.

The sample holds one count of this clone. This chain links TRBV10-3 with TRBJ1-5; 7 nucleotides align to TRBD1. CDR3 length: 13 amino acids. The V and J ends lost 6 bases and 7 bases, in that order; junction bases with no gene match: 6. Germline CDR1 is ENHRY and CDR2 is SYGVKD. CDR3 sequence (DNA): TGTGCCATCAGAGACAGGGATGGACAGCCCCAGCATTTT. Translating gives CAIRDRDGQPQHF.

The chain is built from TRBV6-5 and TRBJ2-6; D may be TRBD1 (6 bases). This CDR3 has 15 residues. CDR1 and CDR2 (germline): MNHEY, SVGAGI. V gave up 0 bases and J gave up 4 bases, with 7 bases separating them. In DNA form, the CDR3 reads TGTGCCAGCAGTTACTCGGGGACAGGGGCCAACGTCCTGACTTTC. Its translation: CASSYSGTGANVLTF.

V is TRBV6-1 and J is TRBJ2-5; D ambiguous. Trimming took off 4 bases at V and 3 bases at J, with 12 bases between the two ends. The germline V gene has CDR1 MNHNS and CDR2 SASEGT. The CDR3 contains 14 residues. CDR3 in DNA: TGTGCCAGCAGTGGGGGTGGGCATGAAGAGACCCAGTACTTC. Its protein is CASSGGGHEETQYF.

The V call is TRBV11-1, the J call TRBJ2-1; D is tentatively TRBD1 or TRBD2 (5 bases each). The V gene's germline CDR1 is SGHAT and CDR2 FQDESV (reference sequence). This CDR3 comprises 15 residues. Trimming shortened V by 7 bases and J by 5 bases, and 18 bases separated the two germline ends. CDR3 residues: CASTTGTPLDNEQFF. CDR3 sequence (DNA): TGTGCCAGCACCACCGGGACCCCCCTGGACAATGAGCAGTTCTTC.

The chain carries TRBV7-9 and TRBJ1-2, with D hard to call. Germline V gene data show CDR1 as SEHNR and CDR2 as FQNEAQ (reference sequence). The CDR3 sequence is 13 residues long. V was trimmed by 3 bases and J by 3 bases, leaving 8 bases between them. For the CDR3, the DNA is TGTGCCAGCAGCTTCGAAACAGACTATGGCTACACCTTC. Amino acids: CASSFETDYGYTF.

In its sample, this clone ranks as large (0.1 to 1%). CDR3 amino acids: CASSLLTVNTEAFF. In DNA form, the CDR3 reads TGTGCCAGCAGCCTATTAACAGTGAACACTGAAGCTTTCTTT. The chain is built from TRBV21-1 and TRBJ1-1; the table gives TRBD1 as D, unverified against the DNA. TRBV21-1 is deemed a pseudogene. The CDR3 loop spans 14 amino acids.

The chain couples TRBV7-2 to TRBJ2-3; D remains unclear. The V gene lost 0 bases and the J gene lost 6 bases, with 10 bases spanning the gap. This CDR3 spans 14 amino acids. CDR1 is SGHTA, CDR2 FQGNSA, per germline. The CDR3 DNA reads TGTGCCAGCAGCTTAGCGTGGCAGTACGATACGCAGTATTTT. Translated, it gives CASSLAWQYDTQYF.

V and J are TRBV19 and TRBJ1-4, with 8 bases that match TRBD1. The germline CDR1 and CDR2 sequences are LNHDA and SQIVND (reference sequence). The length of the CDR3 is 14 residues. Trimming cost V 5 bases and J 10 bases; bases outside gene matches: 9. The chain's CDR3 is CASSPGTGPGKLFF. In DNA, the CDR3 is TGTGCCAGTAGTCCCGGGACAGGACCCGGAAAACTGTTTTTT.

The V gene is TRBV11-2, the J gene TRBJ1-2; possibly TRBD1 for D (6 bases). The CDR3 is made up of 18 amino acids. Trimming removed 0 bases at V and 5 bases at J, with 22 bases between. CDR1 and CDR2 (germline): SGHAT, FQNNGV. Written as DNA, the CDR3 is TGTGCCAGCAGCTTAGATACGATTGGGGACAAGTATGTATATGGCTACACCTTC. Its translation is CASSLDTIGDKYVYGYTF.

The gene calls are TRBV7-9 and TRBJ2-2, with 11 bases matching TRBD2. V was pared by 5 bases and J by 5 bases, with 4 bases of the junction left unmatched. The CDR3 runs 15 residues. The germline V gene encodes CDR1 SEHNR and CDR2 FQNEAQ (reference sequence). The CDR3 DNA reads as TGTGCCAGCAGCCCCGGACTAGCGGGTACCGGGGAGCTGTTTTTT. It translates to CASSPGLAGTGELFF.

In DNA form, the CDR3 reads TGTGCCAGTAGTATAGTCACAGGGGGCGCGTCGGATACGCAGTATTTT. Protein: CASSIVTGGASDTQYF. The genes are TRBV19 and TRBJ2-3; 9 bases are shared with TRBD1. The CDR3 sequence is 16 residues long. In germline, CDR1 is LNHDA, CDR2 SQIVND (reference sequence). V trimming: 1 base; J trimming: 6 bases; junction bases outside the gene matches: 8.

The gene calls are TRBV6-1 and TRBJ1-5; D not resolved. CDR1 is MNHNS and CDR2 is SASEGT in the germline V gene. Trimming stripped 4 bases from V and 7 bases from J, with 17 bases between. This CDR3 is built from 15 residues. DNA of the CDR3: TGTGCCAGCAGTGGAGGCCAGCCGACGCGGCAGCCCCAGCATTTT. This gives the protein CASSGGQPTRQPQHF.

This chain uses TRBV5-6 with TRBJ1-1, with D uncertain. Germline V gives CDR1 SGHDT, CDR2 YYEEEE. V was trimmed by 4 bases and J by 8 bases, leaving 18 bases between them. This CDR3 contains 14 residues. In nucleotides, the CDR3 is TGTGCCAGCAGCCCCGAATCCCGGGCCAGAGAAGCTTTCTTT. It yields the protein CASSPESRAREAFF.

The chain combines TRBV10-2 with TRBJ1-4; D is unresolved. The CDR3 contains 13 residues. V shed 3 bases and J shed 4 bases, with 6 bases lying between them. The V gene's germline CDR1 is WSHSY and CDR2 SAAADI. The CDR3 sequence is CASSERVNEKLFF. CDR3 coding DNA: TGCGCCAGCAGTGAACGGGTTAATGAAAAACTGTTTTTT.

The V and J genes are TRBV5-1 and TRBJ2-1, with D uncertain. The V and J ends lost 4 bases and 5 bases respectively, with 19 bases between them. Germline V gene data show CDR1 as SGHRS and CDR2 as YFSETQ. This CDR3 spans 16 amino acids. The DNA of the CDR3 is TGCGCCAGCAGCCTACTACAGTCACAGAGTCACAATGAGCAGTTCTTC. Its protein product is CASSLLQSQSHNEQFF.

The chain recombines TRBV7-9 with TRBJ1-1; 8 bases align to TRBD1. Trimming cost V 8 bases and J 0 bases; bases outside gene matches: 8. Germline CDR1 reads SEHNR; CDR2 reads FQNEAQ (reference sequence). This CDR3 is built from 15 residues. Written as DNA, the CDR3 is TGTGCCAGCGAGCCGGCAGGGGGCTTGAACACTGAAGCTTTCTTT. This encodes CASEPAGGLNTEAFF.

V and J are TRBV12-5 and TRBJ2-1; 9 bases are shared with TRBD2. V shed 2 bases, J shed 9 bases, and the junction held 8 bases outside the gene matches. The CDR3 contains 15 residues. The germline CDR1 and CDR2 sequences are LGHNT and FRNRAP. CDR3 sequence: CASGLILAGSGEQFF. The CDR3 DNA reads TGTGCTAGTGGTTTGATCCTAGCGGGGTCTGGTGAGCAGTTCTTC.

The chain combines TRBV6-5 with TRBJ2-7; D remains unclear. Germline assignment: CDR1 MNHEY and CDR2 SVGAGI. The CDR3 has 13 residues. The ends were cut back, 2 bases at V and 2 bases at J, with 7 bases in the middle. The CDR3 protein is CASSYGHTYEQYF. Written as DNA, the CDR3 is TGTGCCAGCAGTTACGGGCACACCTACGAGCAGTACTTC.

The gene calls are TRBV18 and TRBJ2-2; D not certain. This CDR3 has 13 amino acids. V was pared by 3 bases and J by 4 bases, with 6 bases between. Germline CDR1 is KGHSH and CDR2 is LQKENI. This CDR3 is CASSPAGTGELFF. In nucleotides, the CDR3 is TGTGCCAGCTCACCGGCAGGCACCGGGGAGCTGTTTTTT.